This TCR beta chain was obtained from a study of cytomegalovirus exposure and HLA in healthy donors. Study observations and caveats: HLA allele associations emerged for some 16,000 TCR beta sequences in a later analysis, at 0.05 false discovery rate. The only immune exposure information that was available was CMV serostatus.

V lost 11 bases and J lost 6, with 21 bases in between. The CDR3 consists of 14 residues. Germline assignment: CDR1 SNHLY and CDR2 FYNNEI. PCR used 60 Vbeta primers and 13 Jbeta primers. The table came from immunoSEQ multiplex PCR; TCRdb's copy has only in-frame clones and leaves some out. The table includes under 250,000 clones, about 80% detected once. This clone was seen a few times. Its antigen is unknown. The TCR originated in a man aged 30 to 39 in good health and CMV-seronegative. The specimen sequenced was PBMCs. This sequence joins TRBV2 and TRBJ2-3; perhaps TRBD2 as D (6 bases). The CDR3 coding sequence is TGTGCCGCAAGGGCGGGGTCTCCAGCTGATACGCAGTATTTT. Translated: CAARAGSPADTQYF.